This entry is about one T cell receptor beta chain. The antigen is not known. This entry is derived from a study of CD8 T cells in Susac syndrome. Whole-study findings and limits: Detection of Susac-specific public clones gave approximately 16 in total CD8+ repertoires and about five in CD8+ TEMRA repertoires.

Random hexamers served to reverse transcribe roughly 0.45 to 1 ug RNA. One entry per CDR3 protein results from TCRdb running MiXCR on the immunoSEQ multiplex PCR reads. The table records some 97,000 distinct CDR3 sequences, 95% of them present only once. Sequencing of TCR beta, carried out with a high-throughput approach, was applied to CD8+ and CD4+ T cells from the blood. The TCR sequence derives from a human donor with Susac syndrome. Sequenced input: CD8+ T cells from PBMCs.

The DNA of the CDR3 is TGTGCCAGCAGCCAAGAGGGATGGGCCAGGGTCTACGAGCAGTACTTC. Amino acid sequence: CASSQEGWARVYEQYF. This chain uses TRBV3-1 with TRBJ2-7, with D possibly matching TRBD1 (5 bases). The CDR3 totals 16 residues. V was clipped by 0 bases and J by 3 bases, with 15 bases between them. Looked up from germline, CDR1 is LGHDT and CDR2 is YNNKEL (reference sequence).